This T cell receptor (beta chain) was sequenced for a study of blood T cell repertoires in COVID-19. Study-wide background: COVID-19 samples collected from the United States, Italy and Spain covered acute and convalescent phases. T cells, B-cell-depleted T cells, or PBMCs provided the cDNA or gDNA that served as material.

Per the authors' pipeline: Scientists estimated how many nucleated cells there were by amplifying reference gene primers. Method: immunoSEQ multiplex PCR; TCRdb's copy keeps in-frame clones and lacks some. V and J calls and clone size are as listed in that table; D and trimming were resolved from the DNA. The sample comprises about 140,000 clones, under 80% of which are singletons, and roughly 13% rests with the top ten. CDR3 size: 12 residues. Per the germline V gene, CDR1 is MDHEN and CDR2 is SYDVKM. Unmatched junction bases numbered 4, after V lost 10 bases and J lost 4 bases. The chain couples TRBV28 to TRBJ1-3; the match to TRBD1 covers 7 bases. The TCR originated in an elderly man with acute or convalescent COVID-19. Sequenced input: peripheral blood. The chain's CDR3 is CATQGGGNTIYF. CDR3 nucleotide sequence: TGTGCCACCCAGGGGGGAGGAAACACCATATATTTT.